This T cell receptor (beta chain) was captured in a study of shared clonotypes between healthy human individuals. Profiling relied on immunoSEQ multiplex PCR, and the TCRdb table lists in-frame clones only, not all of them. The sample gives about 1 million clones, 65% to 75% of which show up once; roughly 1.5% is in the top ten. Overall study results and limits: Sampling covered nothing but blood. Tissue TCR repertoires likely differ from those found in blood.

This clone was observed a handful of times. What it binds is not known. The sample carries other DNA sequences with the same CDR3. CDR1 and CDR2 (germline): SGHRS, YFSETQ. The CDR3 consists of 13 residues. V was clipped by 4 bases and J by 2 bases, with 9 bases between them. The chain uses TRBV5-1 and TRBJ1-1; D gene ambiguous. The receptor's source is a man younger than 35 in good health. The material sequenced was memory CD4+ T cells sorted from blood. The subset here: CD45RA-negative fraction. The CDR3 loop is CASSLRGNTEAFF. As DNA, the CDR3 is TGCGCCAGCAGCCTCCGGGGTAACACTGAAGCTTTCTTT.